This T cell receptor beta chain emerged from a study of blood T cell repertoires in COVID-19. Study background: Samples of COVID-19 (acute and convalescent) were obtained from the United States, Italy and Spain. PBMCs, B-cell-depleted T cells, or T cells were the source of the cDNA or gDNA that made up the material.

CDR1 and CDR2 from the germline V gene are LGHNA and YSLEER. The CDR3 covers 15 residues. V lost 4 bases to trimming and J lost 4 bases; unmatched junction nucleotides: 6. Original processing methods: Amplifying reference gene primers gave estimates of nucleated cell counts. This table comes from immunoSEQ multiplex PCR, and its TCRdb copy is limited to in-frame clones, with some not included. Clone size and the V and J calls come from that table; the DNA yielded D and trimming. The sample records some 370,000 clones, 90% being singletons. The rearrangement joins TRBV4-3 to TRBJ1-5; 8 bases are a match to TRBD1. The sequence was obtained from a man aged 18-30 years with active or convalescent COVID-19. Specimen: peripheral blood. The CDR3 DNA sequence: TGCGCCAGCAGCCCAGGGACAGGTCCTAATCAGCCCCAGCATTTT. As protein: CASSPGTGPNQPQHF.